This T cell receptor (beta chain) was captured by sequencing in a study of radiotherapy plus CTLA-4 blockade in lung cancer. Profiling relied on immunoSEQ multiplex PCR, and the TCRdb table lists in-frame clones only, not all of them. This table has over 80,000 clones, around 83% appearing once. This clone appeared once. Trimming pared 0 bases from V and 2 bases from J, leaving 11 bases between. CDR1 is SGHRS and CDR2 is YFSETQ in the germline V gene. This CDR3 contains 16 residues. J is TRBJ2-2 and V is TRBV5-1, with TRBD2 as a possible D gene (6 bases). The receptor was isolated from a human donor with non-small cell lung cancer who had stable disease on radiotherapy plus ipilimumab. The sample here was peripheral blood, taken from a patient treated with radiotherapy plus ipilimumab. As DNA, the CDR3 is TGCGCCAGCAGCTTGGCCACGGGAGCCAACACCGGGGAGCTGTTTTTT. Translation gives CASSLATGANTGELFF.